This entry describes one T cell receptor beta chain. This clonotype was counted between two and nine times. The clone's antigen remains unknown. It has no much larger one-base neighbor in the sample; base qualities were not kept. The donors were under 40 Caucasian individuals from Russia, aged roughly 6 to 95 years, who were systemically healthy. Each donor gave roughly 11 milliliters of peripheral blood, drawn into EDTA-treated Vacutainer tubes. Ficoll-Paque density-gradient centrifugation was used to isolate PBMCs, with at least 6 million obtained per sample. Trizol reagent was used to extract total RNA from PBMCs, with at least 5.5 micrograms per sample. For every donor, an aliquot of PBMCs went through flow cytometry to measure the percentages of naive CD45RAhigh/CD27high T cells. The data are from a study of blood T cells in healthy people across ages (dated by TCRdb to between 2014 and 2016). About the study as a whole: In model experiments, template switching captured roughly one uniquely barcoded TCR beta cDNA molecule for every two T cells. The study measured age-related changes in TCR beta repertoire diversity using deep sequencing normalized with unique cDNA molecular identifiers. The donors were divided into four age groups: young (average around 15 years), middle-aged (roughly 42), aged (approximately 62) and long-lived (82). Donors of different ages were randomly distributed across sequencing lanes to avoid experimental bias. Using the same blood draw, the study looked at two additional independent replicas of 1 million unique cDNA reads for two donors, one aged 18 to 30 and the other aged 80 or older. Summary of the overall study and its limitations: Observed TCR beta diversity per million T cells fell roughly linearly with age, and a significant reduction was already apparent by age roughly 40. Conclusive comparison of naive and antigen-experienced compartments was prevented by the profiling of bulk unsorted PBMCs. Compared with the aged group, more naive CD4+ T cells, fewer expanded clones and increased TCR diversity were shown by the long-lived group, suggesting age selection. Total diversity estimates from one million sequenced T cells were considered lower bounds and underestimates. There was a strong correlation between observed TCR beta diversity and the percentage of naive T cells measured by flow cytometry. Because donor CMV infection status was unknown, age-related changes in expanded clonotypes were potentially confounded.

Library generation was performed with 5' RACE. These reads were obtained on an Illumina HiSeq 2500. A second PCR of roughly 7 to 12 cycles was run with a J-beta primer mix and a sample-barcoded 5' primer. A unique molecular identifier was introduced onto each TCR beta cDNA molecule by a template-switch 5' adaptor carrying 12 random nucleotides. At least 2.5 million CDR3-containing paired-end reads were obtained from each sample. The Mint cDNA synthesis kit, primed by a TRBC-specific oligonucleotide, was used to synthesize first-strand cDNA from all RNA. After uracil-DNA glycosylase treatment, a first 18-cycle PCR used universal primers M1SS and BC2_uni_R on all cDNA. The paper's processing steps were these. For normalization, 1 million high-quality reads were randomly selected from each sample, with every read carrying a distinct molecular identifier. Reads with shared molecular identifiers were discarded instead of being binned into consensus sequences. CDR3 identification, clonotype clustering and error correction used MiTCR with a Q25 quality threshold and the strictest error-elimination algorithm. A nonparametric unseen species model with Euler transformation was used to estimate a lower bound on total TCR beta diversity. The public reads were quality trimmed at Q25 with fastp and then assembled into clones with MiXCR by TCRdb, keeping productive beta chains. Duplicate CDR3 protein sequences are folded into a single record with the most common DNA and genes. TCRdb, not the original authors, processed these V and J calls. The sample data list approximately 600,000 distinct CDR3 sequences, and around 54% of these were observed just once. The leading ten clones occupy 35% to 40% of the sample.

This clonotype was obtained from a man aged 60-69 years in good health. The sample was blood.

The CDR3 corresponds to CASSQVAYEQYF. The DNA is TGTGCCAGCAGCCAGGTAGCCTACGAGCAGTACTTC. The chain is assembled from TRBV3-1 and TRBJ2-4; no D gene is confidently identified. The DNA matches TRBJ2-7 better at its end, which makes the J call doubtful. The germline V gene (reference sequence) specifies LGHDT as CDR1 and YNNKEL as CDR2. Spanning cysteine to phenylalanine, the CDR3 consists of 12 amino acids. Only the CDR3 DNA is retained, 36 bases long and in frame from the first base.